This T cell receptor beta chain was recorded in a study of blood T cell repertoires in COVID-19. At the level of the study: PBMCs, B-cell-depleted T cells, or T cells provided the cDNA or gDNA that made up the material.

Cohorts were based on clinical histories the participants reported. In the authors' workflow: Researchers report that nucleated cell counts were estimated from reference gene primer amplification. The protocol was immunoSEQ multiplex PCR, while the TCRdb copy is restricted to in-frame clones and leaves out a portion. Clone size and the V and J calls come from that table; the DNA yielded D and trimming. This sample has a few hundred thousand clones, with approximately 83% found just once. Germline assignment: CDR1 SGHDT and CDR2 YYEEEE. This CDR3 region has 13 residues. This clone is a singleton in its sample. The junction differs from germline at one of its ends, possibly a read error.

The chain recombines TRBV5-6 with TRBJ2-1, with 10 nucleotides matching TRBD2. The origin of this receptor is a woman aged 60-70 years who had recovered from COVID-19. The specimen sequenced was PBMCs or T cells enriched from blood (not recorded which). Here the CDR3 DNA reads TGTGCCAGCAGCTTGGTGGAATGGGGACTAGCGCTCTTC. Translated: CASSLVEWGLALF. Looking up the rest from reference TRBV5-6 and TRBJ2-1 gives the full variable domain: DAGVTQSPTHLIKTRGQQVTLRCSPKSGHDTVSWYQQALGQGPQFIFQYYEEEERQRGNFPDRFSGHQFPNYSSELNVNALLLGDSALYLCASSLVEWGLALFGPGTRLTVL.